What follows are 4 T cell receptor beta chains derived from one specimen sequenced in a study of blood T cell repertoires in COVID-19. The assay was immunoSEQ multiplex PCR, and TCRdb's table has in-frame clones only and misses some. The table shows around 75,000 clones, with roughly 89% occurring only once. Sequencing was carried out using peripheral blood. Receptors originate from a man in his forties or fifties with acute or convalescent COVID-19.

The chain links TRBV13 to TRBJ2-3; 10 nucleotides match TRBD2. V gave up 0 bases and J gave up 3 bases; unmatched junction bases: 3. In germline, CDR1 is PRHDT, CDR2 FYEKMQ (reference sequence). The CDR3 extends over 16 amino acids. The CDR3 nucleotides are TGTGCCAGCAGCTTAGGCCGGACTAGCGGTACAGATACGCAGTATTTT. It specifies CASSLGRTSGTDTQYF.

The rearrangement joins TRBV7-9 to TRBJ2-7; 9 nucleotides line up with TRBD1. The junction had 14 bases not matched to a gene; V was cut back by 5 bases and J by 3 bases. The CDR3 is 17 residues long. The germline V gene encodes CDR1 SEHNR and CDR2 FQNEAQ (reference sequence). CDR3: CASSRLGPTGGNYEQYF. Written as DNA, the CDR3 is TGTGCCAGCAGCCGTTTAGGGCCAACAGGGGGCAACTACGAGCAGTACTTC.

The chain carries TRBV3-1 (or the pseudogene TRBV3-2) and TRBJ2-3, with D perhaps matching TRBD1 (5 bases). This CDR3 comprises 14 residues. CDR1 and CDR2 from the germline V gene are LGHDT and YNNKEL (reference sequence). Between the trimmed V and J ends, which lost 3 bases and 5 bases, there was a span of 12 bases. CDR3 bases: TGTGCCAGCAGCCACATCAGGGCGGAAGATACGCAGTATTTT. Its protein is CASSHIRAEDTQYF.

The chain has TRBV29-1 and TRBJ2-7; 10 bases align to TRBD2. Germline values: CDR1 SQVTM, CDR2 ANQGSEA. CDR3 size: 15 residues. Trimming removed 3 bases from V and 7 bases from J; junction bases left unmatched: 12. The CDR3 nucleotides are TGCAGCGTTGATATGTCGCTAGCGGGAGCGGGAGAGCAGTACTTC. Translation: CSVDMSLAGAGEQYF.